Detailed here is one TCR beta chain. What it recognizes is unknown. Sequencing was performed with immunoSEQ multiplex PCR; in TCRdb, only in-frame clones are kept and a portion is missing. The table records 14,000 or so clones, under 90% of them present only once. This sample is drawn from a study of lymphopenia after photon versus proton radiotherapy. The V gene lost 0 bases and the J gene lost 5 bases, with 13 bases spanning the gap. The CDR3 covers 15 residues. Germline V gene data show CDR1 as WNHNN and CDR2 as SYGVQD (reference sequence). Study results and caveats: After the lymphocyte nadir, photon-treated repertoires showed oligoclonal expansion, especially of CD8+ Temra cells.

The source is a man aged 50-60 years with gastric cancer. The chain uses TRBV10-1 and TRBJ2-5; no firm D call. Material: peripheral blood, obtained from a patient treated with photon-based radiotherapy. The CDR3 DNA reads TGCGCCAGCAGTGAGTCGGGAACTTTGGGGGAGACCCAGTACTTC. The encoded protein is CASSESGTLGETQYF.